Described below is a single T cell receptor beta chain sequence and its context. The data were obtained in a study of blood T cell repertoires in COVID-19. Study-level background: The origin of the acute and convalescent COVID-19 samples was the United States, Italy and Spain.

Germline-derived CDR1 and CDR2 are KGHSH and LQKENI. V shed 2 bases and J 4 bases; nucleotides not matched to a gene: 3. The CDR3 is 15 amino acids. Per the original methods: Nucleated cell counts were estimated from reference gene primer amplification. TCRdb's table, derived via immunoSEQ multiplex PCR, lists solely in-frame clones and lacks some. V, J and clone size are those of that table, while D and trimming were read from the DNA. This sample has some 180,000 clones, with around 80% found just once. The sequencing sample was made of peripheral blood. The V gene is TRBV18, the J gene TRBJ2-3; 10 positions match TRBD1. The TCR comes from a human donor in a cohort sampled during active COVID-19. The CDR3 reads CASSPRDRGPDTQYF. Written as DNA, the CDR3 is TGTGCCAGCTCACCAAGGGACAGGGGCCCAGATACGCAGTATTTT.